This entry describes one T cell receptor beta chain. CDR3 length: 15 amino acids. Germline lookup yields CDR1 KGHDR and CDR2 SFDVKD. The data stem from a study of T cells in Graves' hyperthyroidism and ophthalmopathy. Template material for amplifying TCR beta CDR3 regions consisted of RNA transcripts. The primer set for the first-round RT-PCR of the TCR CDR3 was HTBI. TCRdb used MiXCR to reprocess the multiplex PCR reads, holding one entry per CDR3 protein. The sample consists of hundreds of thousands of distinct CDR3 sequences, about two fifths of them appearing once. The TCR originated in a man aged 18 to 29 with Graves' hyperthyroidism. Material for sequencing was blood. The rearrangement joins TRBV24-1 to TRBJ1-1; D is possibly TRBD1 (5 bases). The CDR3 loop is CARAYTGTLNTEAFF. CDR3 DNA sequence: TGTGCTAGGGCATACACCGGGACCCTGAACACTGAAGCTTTCTTT.